Sequencing of this T cell receptor (beta chain) was carried out in a study of blood T cells in healthy people across ages. Per-sample PBMC isolation yielded at least 7 million cells. As regards this clonotype: Its matching antigen is unknown.

Regarding the study as a whole: Per-million-T-cell TCR beta diversity fell roughly linearly with age. The study regarded diversity estimates from one million T cells as underestimates.

Through a sample-barcoded 5' primer and a J-beta primer mix, a second PCR was run for 7 to 11 cycles. From the 5' RACE reads, TCRdb called clonotypes with MiXCR, one entry per CDR3 protein. The sample includes about 940,000 distinct CDR3 sequences, under 50% of them seen just once. The CDR3 contains 13 residues. Per germline, CDR1 ENHRY and CDR2 SYGVKD. This TCR was sampled from a man in his thirties or forties in good health. The chain combines TRBV10-3 with TRBJ2-4; possibly TRBD1 for D (6 bases). The J call may not be correct, given that the DNA end is closer to TRBJ2-7. What was sequenced was blood. The CDR3, as DNA: TGTGCCATCAGTGACCCGACAGGTTACGAGCAGTACTTC. This gives the protein CAISDPTGYEQYF.